The clone carrying this TCR beta chain has a handful of counts. This CDR3 region has 14 residues. Germline loops: CDR1 GTSNPN, CDR2 SVGIG (reference sequence). V dropped 3 bases and J dropped 8 bases, with 19 bases sitting between them. This sample stems from a study of beta chain features in type 1 diabetes. Expressed TCRB transcripts got sequenced, as all isolated RNA was reverse transcribed. Only in-frame clones appear in the TCRdb table, and some are missing; sequencing was by immunoSEQ multiplex PCR. The table lists 450,000 to 550,000 clones, approximately 30% of them singletons. The chain recombines TRBV30 with TRBJ1-2, with D possibly being TRBD1 (6 bases). The TCR comes from a man in his late teens or twenties in good health. Sequencing used naive CD4+ T cells from blood. The CDR3 spells CAWSPSGGARGYTF. CDR3 bases: TGTGCCTGGAGCCCGAGCGGGGGGGCGAGGGGCTACACCTTC.